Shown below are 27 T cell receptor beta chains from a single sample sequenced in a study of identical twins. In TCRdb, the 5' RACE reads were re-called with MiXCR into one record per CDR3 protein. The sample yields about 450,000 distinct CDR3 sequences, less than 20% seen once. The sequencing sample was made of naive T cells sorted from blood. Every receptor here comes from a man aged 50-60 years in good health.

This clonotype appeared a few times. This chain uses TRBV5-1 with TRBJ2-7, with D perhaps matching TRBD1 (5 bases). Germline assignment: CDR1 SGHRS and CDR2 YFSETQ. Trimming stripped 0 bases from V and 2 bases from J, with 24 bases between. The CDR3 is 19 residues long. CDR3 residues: CASSLGWMKGERETYEQYF. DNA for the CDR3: TGCGCCAGCAGCTTGGGGTGGATGAAAGGGGAAAGAGAAACCTACGAGCAGTACTTC.

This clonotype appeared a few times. CDR3 amino acids: CARGQGGGTDTQYF. CDR3 sequence (DNA): TGTGCCAGAGGACAGGGTGGTGGCACAGATACGCAGTATTTT. V and J are TRBV19 and TRBJ2-3, with 8 positions matching TRBD1. Germline V gene lookup returns CDR1 LNHDA and CDR2 SQIVND (reference sequence). V was pared by 9 bases and J by 1 base, with 6 bases of the junction left unmatched. The CDR3 covers 14 residues.

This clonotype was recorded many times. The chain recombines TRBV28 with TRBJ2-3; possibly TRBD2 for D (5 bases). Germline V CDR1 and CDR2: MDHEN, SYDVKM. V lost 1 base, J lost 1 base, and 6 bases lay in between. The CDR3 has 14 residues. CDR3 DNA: TGTGCCAGCAGTTTATTGCGGGGCACAGATACGCAGTATTTT. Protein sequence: CASSLLRGTDTQYF.

CDR3 DNA: TGTGCCAGCAGTTTAGTCAGCGGGTTGATAAATGAGCAGTTCTTC. Its translation is CASSLVSGLINEQFF. The rearrangement joins TRBV12-3 or TRBV12-4 to TRBJ2-1; D perhaps matches TRBD2 (6 bases). The length of the CDR3 is 15 residues. V was shortened by 1 base and J by 7 bases, with 14 bases between the two germline ends.

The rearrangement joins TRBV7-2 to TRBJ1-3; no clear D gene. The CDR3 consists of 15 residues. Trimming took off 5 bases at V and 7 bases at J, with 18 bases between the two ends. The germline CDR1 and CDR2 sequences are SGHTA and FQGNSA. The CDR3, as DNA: TGTGCCAGCAGCCCGAAACTGGGTTCGGGGAACACCATATATTTT. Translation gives CASSPKLGSGNTIYF.

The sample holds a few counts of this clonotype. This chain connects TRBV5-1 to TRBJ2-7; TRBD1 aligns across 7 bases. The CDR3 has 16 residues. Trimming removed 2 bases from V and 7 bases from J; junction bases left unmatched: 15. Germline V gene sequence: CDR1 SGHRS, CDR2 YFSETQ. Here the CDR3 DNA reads TGCGCCAGCAGCTTATCAGGGGGTCGCGCCCCCTGGGAGCAGTACTTC. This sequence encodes CASSLSGGRAPWEQYF. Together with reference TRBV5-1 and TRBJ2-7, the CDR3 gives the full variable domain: KAGVTQTPRYLIKTRGQQVTLSCSPISGHRSVSWYQQTPGQGLQFLFEYFSETQRNKGNFPGRFSGRQFSNSRSEMNVSTLELGDSALYLCASSLSGGRAPWEQYFGPGTRLTVT.

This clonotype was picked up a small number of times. The CDR3 DNA sequence: TGTGCCAGCAGCCCTTCAGCCGGGACTAGAACAGATACGCAGTATTTT. It is translated as CASSPSAGTRTDTQYF. The chain has TRBV27 and TRBJ2-3, with 8 bases matching TRBD2. Germline V gene lookup returns CDR1 MNHEY and CDR2 SMNVEV (reference sequence). The CDR3 covers 16 residues. J gave up 3 bases and V 6 bases, and 11 bases lay outside the gene matches.

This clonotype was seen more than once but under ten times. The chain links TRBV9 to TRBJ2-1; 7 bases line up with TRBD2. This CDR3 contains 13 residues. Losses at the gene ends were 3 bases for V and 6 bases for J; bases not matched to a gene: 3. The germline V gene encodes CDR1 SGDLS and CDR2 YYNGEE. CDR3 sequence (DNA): TGTGCCAGCAGCGCGTCTAGCGGCAATGAGCAGTTCTTC. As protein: CASSASSGNEQFF.

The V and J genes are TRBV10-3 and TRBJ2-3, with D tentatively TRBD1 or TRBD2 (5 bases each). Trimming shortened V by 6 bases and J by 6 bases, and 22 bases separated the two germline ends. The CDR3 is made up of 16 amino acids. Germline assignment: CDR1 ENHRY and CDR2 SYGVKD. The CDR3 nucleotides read TGTGCCATCAGGCGAAACCGGGACGAGGGTTCGGATACGCAGTATTTT. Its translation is CAIRRNRDEGSDTQYF.

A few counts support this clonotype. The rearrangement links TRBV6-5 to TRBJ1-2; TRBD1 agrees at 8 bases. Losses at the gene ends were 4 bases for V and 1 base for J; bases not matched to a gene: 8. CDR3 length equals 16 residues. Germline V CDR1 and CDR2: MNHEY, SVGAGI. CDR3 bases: TGTGCCAGCAGTTTGGGGCAGGGGGCGATTAACTATGGCTACACCTTC. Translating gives CASSLGQGAINYGYTF.

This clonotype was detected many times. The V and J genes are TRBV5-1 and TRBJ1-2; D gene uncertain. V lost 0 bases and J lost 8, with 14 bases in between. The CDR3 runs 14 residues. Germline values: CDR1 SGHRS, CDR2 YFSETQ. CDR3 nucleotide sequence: TGCGCCAGCAGCTTGGAAACTCCTACCGGCGGCTACACCTTC. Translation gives CASSLETPTGGYTF.

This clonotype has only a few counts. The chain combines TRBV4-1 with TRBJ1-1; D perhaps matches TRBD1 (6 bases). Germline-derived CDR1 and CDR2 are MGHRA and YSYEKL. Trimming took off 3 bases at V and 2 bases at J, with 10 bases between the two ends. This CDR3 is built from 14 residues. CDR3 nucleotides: TGCGCCAGCAGCCATCGACAGGACAACACTGAAGCTTTCTTT. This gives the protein CASSHRQDNTEAFF.

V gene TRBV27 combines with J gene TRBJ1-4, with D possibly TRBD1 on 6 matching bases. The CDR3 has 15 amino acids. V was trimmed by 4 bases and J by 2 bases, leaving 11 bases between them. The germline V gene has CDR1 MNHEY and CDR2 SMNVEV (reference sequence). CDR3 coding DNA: TGTGCCAGCAGTTCCCGGGGGCCCACTAATGAAAAACTGTTTTTT. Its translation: CASSSRGPTNEKLFF.

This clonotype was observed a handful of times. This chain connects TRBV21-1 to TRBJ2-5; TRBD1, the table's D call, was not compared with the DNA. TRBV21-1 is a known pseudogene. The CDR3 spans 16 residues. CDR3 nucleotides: TGTGCCAGCAGCACACGACAGGGGGAAGCTGAAGAGACCCAGTACTTC. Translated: CASSTRQGEAEETQYF.

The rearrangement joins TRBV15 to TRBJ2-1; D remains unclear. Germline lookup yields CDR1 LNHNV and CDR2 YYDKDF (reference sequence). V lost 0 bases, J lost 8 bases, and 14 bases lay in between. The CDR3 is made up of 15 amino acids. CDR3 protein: CATSREEENFYEQFF. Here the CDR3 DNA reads TGTGCCACCAGCAGAGAGGAAGAAAACTTCTATGAGCAGTTCTTC. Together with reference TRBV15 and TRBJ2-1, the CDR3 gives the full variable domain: DAMVIQNPRYQVTQFGKPVTLSCSQTLNHNVMYWYQQKSSQAPKLLFHYYDKDFNNEADTPDNFQSRRPNTSFCFLDIRSPGLGDTAMYLCATSREEENFYEQFFGPGTRLTVL.

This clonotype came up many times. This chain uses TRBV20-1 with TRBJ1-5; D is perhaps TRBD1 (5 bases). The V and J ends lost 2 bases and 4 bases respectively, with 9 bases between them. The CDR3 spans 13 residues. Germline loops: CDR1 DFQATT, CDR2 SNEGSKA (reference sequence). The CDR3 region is CSARSRANQPQHF. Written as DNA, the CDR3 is TGCAGTGCTAGATCCAGGGCGAATCAGCCCCAGCATTTT.

The CDR3 reads CASRISNNSPLHF. The CDR3, as DNA: TGCGCCAGCCGGATTTCAAATAATTCACCCCTCCACTTT. The V gene is TRBV5-1, the J gene TRBJ1-6; unclear D gene. CDR3 length equals 13 residues. V lost 7 bases to trimming and J lost 5 bases, with 10 bases between them. Germline CDR1 SGHRS, CDR2 YFSETQ.

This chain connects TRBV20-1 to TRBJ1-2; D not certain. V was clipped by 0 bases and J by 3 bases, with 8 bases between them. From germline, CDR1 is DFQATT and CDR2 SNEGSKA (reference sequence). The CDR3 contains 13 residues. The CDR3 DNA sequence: TGCAGTGCTAGAGATACGCGGCACTATGGCTACACCTTC. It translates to CSARDTRHYGYTF.

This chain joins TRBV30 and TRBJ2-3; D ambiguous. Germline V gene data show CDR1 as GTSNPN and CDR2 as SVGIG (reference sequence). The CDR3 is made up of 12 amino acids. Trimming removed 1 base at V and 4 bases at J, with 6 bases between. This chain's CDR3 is CAWSARPDTQYF. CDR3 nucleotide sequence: TGTGCCTGGAGTGCCAGGCCAGATACGCAGTATTTT.

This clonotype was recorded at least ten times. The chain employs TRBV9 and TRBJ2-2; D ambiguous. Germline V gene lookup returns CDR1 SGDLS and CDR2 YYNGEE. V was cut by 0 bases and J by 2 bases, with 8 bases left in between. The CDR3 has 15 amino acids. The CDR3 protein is CASSVGTINTGELFF. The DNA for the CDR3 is TGTGCCAGCAGCGTAGGCACAATTAACACCGGGGAGCTGTTTTTT.

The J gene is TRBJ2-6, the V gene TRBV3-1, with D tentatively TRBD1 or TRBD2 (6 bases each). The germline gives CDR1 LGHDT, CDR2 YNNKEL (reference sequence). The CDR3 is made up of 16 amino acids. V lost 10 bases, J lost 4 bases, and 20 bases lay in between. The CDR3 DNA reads TGTGCCACCCTAGCCCCGGGGGCCGGAGGGGCCAACGTCCTGACTTTC. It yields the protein CATLAPGAGGANVLTF.

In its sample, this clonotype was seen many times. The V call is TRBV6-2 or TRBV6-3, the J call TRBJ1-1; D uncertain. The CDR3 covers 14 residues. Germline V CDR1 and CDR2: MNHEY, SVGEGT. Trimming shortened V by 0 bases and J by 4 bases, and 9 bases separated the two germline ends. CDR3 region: CASSYSGGGTEAFF. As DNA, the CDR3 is TGTGCCAGCAGTTACTCGGGTGGAGGCACTGAAGCTTTCTTT.

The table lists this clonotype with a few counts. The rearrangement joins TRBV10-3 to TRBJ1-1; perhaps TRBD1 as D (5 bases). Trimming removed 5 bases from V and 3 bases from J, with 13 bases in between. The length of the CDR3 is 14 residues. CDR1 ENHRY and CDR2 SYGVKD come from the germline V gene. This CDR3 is CAISRNGGDTEAFF. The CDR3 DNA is TGTGCCATCAGTCGGAACGGAGGGGACACTGAAGCTTTCTTT.

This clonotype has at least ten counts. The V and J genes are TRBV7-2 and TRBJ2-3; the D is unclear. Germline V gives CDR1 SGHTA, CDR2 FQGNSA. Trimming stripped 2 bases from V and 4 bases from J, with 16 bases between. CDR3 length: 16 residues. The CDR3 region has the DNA TGTGCCAGCAGCTTATATAACCCGATGGGCCCAGATACGCAGTATTTT. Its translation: CASSLYNPMGPDTQYF.

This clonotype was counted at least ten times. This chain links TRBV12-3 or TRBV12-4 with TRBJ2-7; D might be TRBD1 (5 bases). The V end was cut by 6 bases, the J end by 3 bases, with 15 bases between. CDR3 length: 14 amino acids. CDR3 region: CASRGAGSGYEQYF. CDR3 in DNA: TGTGCCAGCAGAGGGGCAGGGTCTGGCTACGAGCAGTACTTC.

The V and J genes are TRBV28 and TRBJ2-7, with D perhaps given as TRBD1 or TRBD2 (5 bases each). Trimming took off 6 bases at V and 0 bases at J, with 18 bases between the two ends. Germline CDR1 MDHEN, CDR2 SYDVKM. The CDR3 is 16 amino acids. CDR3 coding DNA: TGTGCCAGCAGGGGAACGGGGCAGGGTAGCTCCTACGAGCAGTACTTC. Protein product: CASRGTGQGSSYEQYF. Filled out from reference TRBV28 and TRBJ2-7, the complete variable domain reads DVKVTQSSRYLVKRTGEKVFLECVQDMDHENMFWYRQDPGLGLRLIYFSYDVKMKEKGDIPEGYSVSREKKERFSLILESASTNQTSMYLCASRGTGQGSSYEQYFGPGTRLTVT.

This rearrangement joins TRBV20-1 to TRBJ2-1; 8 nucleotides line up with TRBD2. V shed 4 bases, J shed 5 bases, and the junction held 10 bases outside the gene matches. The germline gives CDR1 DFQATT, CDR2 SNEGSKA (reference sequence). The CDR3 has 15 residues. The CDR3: CSATSGTRYDNEQFF. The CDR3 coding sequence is TGCAGTGCTACTTCCGGGACTAGGTACGACAATGAGCAGTTCTTC.